The 30 T cell receptor beta chains below all came from one sample that was sequenced in a study of blood T cell repertoires in COVID-19. Method: immunoSEQ multiplex PCR; TCRdb's copy keeps in-frame clones and lacks some. Of approximately 260,000 clones in the sample, under 90% were seen once. Sequenced sample: peripheral blood. These receptor sequences come from a man in his fifties or sixties with acute or convalescent COVID-19.

This chain joins TRBV2 and TRBJ2-7; possible D gene TRBD1, 6 bases. There are 15 residues in the CDR3. The V and J ends lost 6 bases and 3 bases respectively, with 18 bases between them. CDR1 is SNHLY and CDR2 is FYNNEI in the germline V gene. For the CDR3, the DNA is TGTGCCAGCAGCGCTAGCTACAGGGCGGACTACGAGCAGTACTTC. It translates to CASSASYRADYEQYF.

This clone has only one observation. The genes are TRBV2 and TRBJ2-7; D is unclear. Looked up from germline, CDR1 is SNHLY and CDR2 is FYNNEI. The CDR3 sequence is 12 residues long. Between the trimmed V and J ends, which lost 3 bases and 5 bases, there was a span of 8 bases. This CDR3 reads CASSDDINEQYF. The DNA for the CDR3 is TGTGCCAGCAGTGATGACATCAACGAGCAGTACTTC.

This chain connects TRBV5-4 to TRBJ2-7; 7 positions agree with TRBD1. Germline-derived CDR1 and CDR2 are SGHNT and YYREEE (reference sequence). The ends lost 2 bases at V and 6 bases at J; junction bases unmatched: 11. The CDR3 has 15 amino acids. The CDR3 DNA sequence: TGTGCCAGCAGCTTTGGAGGTGACAGGGTCTCCGAGCAGTACTTC. Amino acid sequence: CASSFGGDRVSEQYF.

Note on this clone: The same CDR3 is also encoded by other DNA sequences in this sample. This rearrangement joins TRBV2 to TRBJ2-7; D gene ambiguous. This CDR3 region has 12 residues. Germline lookup yields CDR1 SNHLY and CDR2 FYNNEI. Between the trimmed V and J ends, which lost 2 bases and 4 bases, there was a span of 6 bases. CDR3 nucleotides: TGTGCCAGCAGTGAACCCACTTACGAGCAGTACTTC. It codes for CASSEPTYEQYF.

The chain couples TRBV11-3 to TRBJ2-5, with D possibly TRBD2 on 6 matching bases. CDR1 is SGHNT, CDR2 YENEEA, per germline. CDR3 length equals 17 residues. Trimming removed 1 base at V and 3 bases at J, with 18 bases between. CDR3: CASSLGGAGTVEETQYF. The CDR3 region has the DNA TGTGCCAGCAGCTTAGGAGGTGCGGGGACCGTTGAAGAGACCCAGTACTTC.

The CDR3 loop reads CASSYRPGQGIDTQYF. CDR3 nucleotide sequence: TGTGCCAGCAGTTACCGACCGGGACAGGGAATTGATACGCAGTATTTT. The J gene is TRBJ2-3, the V gene TRBV11-3; 9 bases line up with TRBD1. J gave up 6 bases and V 6 bases, and 13 bases lay outside the gene matches. Germline-derived CDR1 and CDR2 are SGHNT and YENEEA. This CDR3 is 16 amino acids long.

The chain combines TRBV13 with TRBJ2-3; TRBD2 matches at 7 bases. Germline CDR1 is PRHDT and CDR2 is FYEKMQ (reference sequence). Trimming took 7 bases from V and 2 from J; bases not matched to a gene: 9. The CDR3 sequence is 15 residues long. CDR3 region: CASTPEREPTDTQYF. Written as DNA, the CDR3 is TGTGCCAGCACCCCTGAGCGGGAACCCACAGATACGCAGTATTTT.

This chain connects TRBV10-3 to TRBJ1-1; D is unclear. The CDR3 contains 12 residues. V dropped 2 bases and J dropped 10 bases, with 11 bases sitting between them. Germline V gene lookup returns CDR1 ENHRY and CDR2 SYGVKD. For the CDR3, the DNA is TGTGCCATCAGTGAGCCCATGGGCCCAGCTTTCTTT. Protein: CAISEPMGPAFF.

This clone was seen just once. CDR3 coding DNA: TGTGCCAGCAGTTTGGCCCCGATGCAGAACTATGGCTACACCTTC. Its protein product is CASSLAPMQNYGYTF. V and J are TRBV27 and TRBJ1-2; no clear D gene. The germline V gene has CDR1 MNHEY and CDR2 SMNVEV (reference sequence). This CDR3 has 15 amino acids. V lost 3 bases, J lost 2 bases, and 13 bases lay in between.

This chain's CDR3 is CASSLGTSGGNYNEQFF. The CDR3 DNA reads as TGTGCCAGCAGCCTGGGGACTAGCGGGGGGAATTACAATGAGCAGTTCTTC. This rearrangement joins TRBV11-3 to TRBJ2-1, with 15 bases identical to TRBD2. This CDR3 region has 17 residues. Looked up from germline, CDR1 is SGHNT and CDR2 is YENEEA. The V segment lost 5 bases and the J segment 4 bases; nucleotides outside the gene matches: 6.

V gene TRBV20-1 combines with J gene TRBJ2-3, with a weak D call TRBD2 (6 bases). The CDR3 has 14 amino acids. V lost 3 bases and J 2 bases, leaving 12 bases between the germline ends. Germline CDR1 and CDR2: DFQATT and SNEGSKA (reference sequence). CDR3 nucleotide sequence: TGCAGTGCTAGTTGGTGGGGGGACACAGATACGCAGTATTTT. Its protein product is CSASWWGDTDTQYF.

This chain uses TRBV10-3 with TRBJ1-1; D possibly corresponds to TRBD1 (6 bases). Germline CDR1 is ENHRY and CDR2 is SYGVKD. The CDR3 runs 14 residues. V was shortened by 7 bases and J by 1 base, with 13 bases between the two germline ends. The CDR3 reads CAITRGSPNTEAFF. CDR3 DNA: TGTGCCATCACCAGGGGAAGCCCGAACACTGAAGCTTTCTTT.

The V gene is TRBV9, the J gene TRBJ2-3, with a tentative D call TRBD2 (6 bases). V lost 4 bases, J lost 2 bases, and 14 bases lay in between. The CDR3 is 15 residues long. The germline gives CDR1 SGDLS, CDR2 YYNGEE. CDR3 in amino acids: CASSTRDWNTDTQYF. CDR3 nucleotide sequence: TGTGCCAGCAGCACCCGGGACTGGAACACAGATACGCAGTATTTT.

This chain uses TRBV10-3 with TRBJ2-7, with D tentatively TRBD2 (5 bases). Germline CDR1 reads ENHRY; CDR2 reads SYGVKD. There are 13 residues in the CDR3. Trimming removed 10 bases at V and 0 bases at J, with 13 bases between. CDR3 amino acids: CATEGAVSYEQYF. CDR3 DNA: TGTGCCACCGAGGGAGCGGTCTCCTACGAGCAGTACTTC.

The sample holds one count of this clone. The J gene is TRBJ1-2, the V gene TRBV14; weak D call: TRBD1 (5 bases). The CDR3 has 16 amino acids. CDR1 and CDR2 from the germline V gene are SGHDN and FVKESK. The V end lost 1 base, the J end lost 4 bases, and 16 bases lay between the germline ends. This chain's CDR3 is CASSQGQGGLIYGYTF. The DNA of the CDR3 is TGTGCCAGCAGCCAAGGTCAGGGCGGCCTAATCTATGGCTACACCTTC.

This clone was picked up one time. The chain carries TRBV5-4 and TRBJ2-7; 12 bases align to TRBD2. Germline lookup yields CDR1 SGHNT and CDR2 YYREEE (reference sequence). CDR3 length: 16 amino acids. V lost 4 bases and J lost 2; bases outside the gene matches: 7. Written as DNA, the CDR3 is TGTGCCAGCAGCCCCCCGGGACTAGCGGGCGCCTACGAGCAGTACTTC. Translation: CASSPPGLAGAYEQYF.

The chain joins TRBV10-3 to TRBJ2-3, with D perhaps matching TRBD1 (5 bases). Germline-derived CDR1 and CDR2 are ENHRY and SYGVKD. V was trimmed by 5 bases and J by 2 bases, leaving 17 bases between them. The length of the CDR3 is 16 residues. The CDR3 region is CAISLRGQTLTDTQYF. The CDR3 nucleotides are TGTGCCATCAGTCTACGTGGACAAACCCTCACAGATACGCAGTATTTT.

The chain uses TRBV5-5 and TRBJ1-4, with D unclear. The CDR3 runs 20 residues. V lost 1 base to trimming and J lost 0 bases, with 22 bases between them. CDR1 is SGHKS, CDR2 YYEKEE, per germline (reference sequence). The CDR3 here is CASSLFWFQEGRATNEKLFF. The CDR3 bases are TGTGCCAGCAGCTTGTTTTGGTTTCAGGAAGGTCGAGCAACTAATGAAAAACTGTTTTTT.

J is TRBJ2-5 and V is TRBV3-1 (or the pseudogene TRBV3-2), with 8 bases that match TRBD2. The CDR3 is made up of 14 amino acids. Germline trimming cut 4 bases from V and 5 bases from J; bases unmatched to any gene: 6. The germline V gene encodes CDR1 LGHDT and CDR2 YNNKEL (reference sequence). CDR3 in amino acids: CASSPGGAGETQYF. CDR3 in DNA: TGTGCCAGCAGCCCCGGGGGGGCCGGGGAGACCCAGTACTTC.

The rearrangement uses TRBV6-6 and TRBJ1-2, with D tentatively TRBD1 (6 bases). CDR1 is MNHNY, CDR2 SVGAGI, per germline (reference sequence). The CDR3 extends over 15 amino acids. Trimming removed 4 bases at V and 2 bases at J, with 14 bases between. The CDR3 here is CASSSTGTSNYGYTF. Written as DNA, the CDR3 is TGTGCCAGCAGTTCGACCGGGACATCCAACTATGGCTACACCTTC.

This clone was seen only once. The chain couples TRBV19 to TRBJ2-2; a weak D match, TRBD2 (6 bases). V dropped 6 bases and J dropped 5 bases, with 7 bases sitting between them. Germline CDR1 and CDR2: LNHDA and SQIVND (reference sequence). The CDR3 contains 12 residues. The CDR3 DNA is TGTGCCAGTAGGGCGGGGACCGGGGAGCTGTTTTTT. It codes for CASRAGTGELFF.

The rearrangement uses TRBV18 and TRBJ2-7; 12 nucleotides align to TRBD1. The V gene end was trimmed by 1 base and the J gene end by 7 bases; junction bases not matched to a gene: 5. The CDR3 loop spans 15 amino acids. Germline values: CDR1 KGHSH, CDR2 LQKENI. For the CDR3, the DNA is TGTGCCAGCTCACCACAGGGACAGGGGGCCGGGGAGCAGTACTTC. Its translation: CASSPQGQGAGEQYF.

The CDR3 protein is CASSFEGQIVYEQYF. DNA of the CDR3: TGTGCCAGCAGCTTCGAAGGACAGATCGTCTACGAGCAGTACTTC. The J gene is TRBJ2-7, the V gene TRBV5-6, with D tentatively TRBD1 (6 bases). The CDR3 sequence is 15 residues long. V dropped 2 bases and J dropped 3 bases, with 15 bases sitting between them. The germline V gene encodes CDR1 SGHDT and CDR2 YYEEEE. Full variable domain (outside the CDR3, taken from reference TRBV5-6 and TRBJ2-7): DAGVTQSPTHLIKTRGQQVTLRCSPKSGHDTVSWYQQALGQGPQFIFQYYEEEERQRGNFPDRFSGHQFPNYSSELNVNALLLGDSALYLCASSFEGQIVYEQYFGPGTRLTVT.

The rearrangement links TRBV11-2 to TRBJ1-1; 7 bases agree with TRBD1. The CDR3 loop spans 15 amino acids. Germline V gene data show CDR1 as SGHAT and CDR2 as FQNNGV. V was clipped by 5 bases and J by 4 bases; unmatched bases: 10. In DNA, the CDR3 is TGTGCCAGCAGCCCACGACAGGGACTCGGCACTGAAGCTTTCTTT. Amino acid sequence: CASSPRQGLGTEAFF.

V usage is TRBV2 and J usage is TRBJ1-2; D might be TRBD1 (6 bases). V was pared by 3 bases and J by 2 bases, with 7 bases between. This CDR3 comprises 13 residues. Germline loops: CDR1 SNHLY, CDR2 FYNNEI. CDR3 DNA sequence: TGTGCCAGCAGTGAGGACAGAAACTATGGCTACACCTTC. Translating gives CASSEDRNYGYTF.

The chain carries TRBV7-3 and TRBJ2-1; TRBD2 is a possible D gene (7 bases). Germline-derived CDR1 and CDR2 are SGHTA and FQGTGA. The CDR3 is 16 residues long. Deletions cut 5 bases from V and 6 bases from J, with 20 bases between. The CDR3 region has the DNA TGTGCCAGCAGCCCCCTATGGGGGGGGGCCGGCAATGAGCAGTTCTTC. Translating it yields CASSPLWGGAGNEQFF.

The chain is built from TRBV18 and TRBJ2-7; weak D call: TRBD2 (7 bases). CDR3 length: 15 residues. Trimming left V 6 bases short and J 0 bases short, with 15 bases between. In germline, CDR1 is KGHSH, CDR2 LQKENI. CDR3 DNA sequence: TGTGCCAGCTCCCTCGCGGGGGCCAGCTCCTACGAGCAGTACTTC. Amino acids: CASSLAGASSYEQYF.

The CDR3: CASSFVGTPDSGNTIYF. In DNA, the CDR3 is TGCGCCAGCAGCTTCGTGGGGACACCCGACTCTGGAAACACCATATATTTT. The chain recombines TRBV5-1 with TRBJ1-3; D may be TRBD1 (6 bases). V was clipped by 2 bases and J by 0 bases, with 15 bases between them. Germline V gene lookup returns CDR1 SGHRS and CDR2 YFSETQ. The CDR3 covers 17 residues.

The rearrangement links TRBV4-1 to TRBJ1-2; 7 bases fit TRBD1. The germline gives CDR1 MGHRA, CDR2 YSYEKL. The CDR3 spans 14 residues. The J segment lost 4 bases and the V segment lost 1 base, leaving 3 bases of the junction unmatched. In nucleotides, the CDR3 is TGCGCCAGCAGCCAAGCTACAGGGGTCTATGGCTACACCTTC. This codes for CASSQATGVYGYTF.

The genes are TRBV10-3 and TRBJ1-1, with 7 nucleotides matching TRBD1. V shed 2 bases and J 4 bases; nucleotides not matched to a gene: 4. Germline CDR1 and CDR2: ENHRY and SYGVKD. CDR3 length: 14 amino acids. The chain's CDR3 is CAISEEKGATEAFF. In DNA form, the CDR3 reads TGTGCCATCAGTGAGGAGAAGGGGGCCACTGAAGCTTTCTTT.